This TCR beta chain was sequenced for a study of T cells in Graves' hyperthyroidism and ophthalmopathy. Absence of ophthalmopathy progression within 18 months defined stable Graves' hyperthyroidism. Subjects aged 18 to 65 presented with newly diagnosed hyperthyroidism of less than 2 months' duration. Regions amplified from RNA transcripts were the TCR beta CDR3 regions. During a first-round RT-PCR of the TCR CDR3, the HTBI primer set was used. TCRdb reprocessed the multiplex PCR reads via MiXCR and lists one record per CDR3 protein. Among approximately 610,000 distinct CDR3 sequences listed, about a sixth were seen once. Study conclusions and caveats: Ophthalmopathy and stable hyperthyroidism were separated by a 13 V-J model. Ophthalmopathy was model-predicted a median about 6.9 months pre-onset.

This clonotype showed up many times. What it recognizes is unknown. Sample: blood. The sequence derives from a woman younger than 30 with Graves' hyperthyroidism.

CDR3 bases: TGTGCCTGGAGTTTTTCTGGACACGAGCAGTACTTC. Translated, it gives CAWSFSGHEQYF. The V call is TRBV30, the J call TRBJ2-7; D unclear. Trimming took off 2 bases at V and 5 bases at J, with 10 bases between the two ends. Germline CDR1 and CDR2: GTSNPN and SVGIG (reference sequence). The CDR3 runs 12 residues.